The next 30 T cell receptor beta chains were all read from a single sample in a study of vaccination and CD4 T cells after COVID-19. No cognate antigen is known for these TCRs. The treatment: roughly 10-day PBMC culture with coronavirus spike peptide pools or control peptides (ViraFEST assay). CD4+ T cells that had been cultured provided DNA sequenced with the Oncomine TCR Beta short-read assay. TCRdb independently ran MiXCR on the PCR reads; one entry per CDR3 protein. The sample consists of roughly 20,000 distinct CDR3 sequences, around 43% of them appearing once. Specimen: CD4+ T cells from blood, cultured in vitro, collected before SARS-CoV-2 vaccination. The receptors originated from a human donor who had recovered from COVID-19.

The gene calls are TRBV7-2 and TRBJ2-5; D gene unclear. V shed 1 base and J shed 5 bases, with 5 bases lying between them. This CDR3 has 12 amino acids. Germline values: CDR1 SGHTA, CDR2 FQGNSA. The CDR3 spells CASSLVRETQYF. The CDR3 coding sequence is TGTGCCAGCAGCTTAGTCCGGGAGACCCAGTACTTC.

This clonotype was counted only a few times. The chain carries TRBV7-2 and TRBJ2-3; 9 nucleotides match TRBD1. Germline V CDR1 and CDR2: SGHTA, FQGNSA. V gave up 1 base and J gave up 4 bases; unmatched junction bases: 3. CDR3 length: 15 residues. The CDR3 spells CASSLVGQGSDTQYF. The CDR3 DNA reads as TGTGCCAGCAGCTTAGTCGGACAGGGGTCAGATACGCAGTATTTT.

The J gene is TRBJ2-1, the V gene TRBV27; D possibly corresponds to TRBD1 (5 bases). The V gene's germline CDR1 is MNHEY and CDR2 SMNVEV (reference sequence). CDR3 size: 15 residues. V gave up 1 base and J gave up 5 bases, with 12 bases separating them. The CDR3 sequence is CASSLWSVRDNEQFF. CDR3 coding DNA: TGTGCCAGCAGTTTATGGAGTGTCAGGGACAATGAGCAGTTCTTC.

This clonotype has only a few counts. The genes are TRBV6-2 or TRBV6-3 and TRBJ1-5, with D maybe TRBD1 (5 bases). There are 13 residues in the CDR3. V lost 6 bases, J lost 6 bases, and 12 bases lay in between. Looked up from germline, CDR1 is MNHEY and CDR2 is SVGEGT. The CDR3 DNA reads TGTGCCAGCAGCCAAGACGGGGGTCAGCCCCAGCATTTT. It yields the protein CASSQDGGQPQHF.

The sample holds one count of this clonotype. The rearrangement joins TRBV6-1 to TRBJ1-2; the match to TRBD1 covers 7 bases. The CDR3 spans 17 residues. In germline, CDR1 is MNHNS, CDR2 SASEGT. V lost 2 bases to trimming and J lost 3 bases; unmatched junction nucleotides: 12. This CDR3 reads CASSEMKWDRVYYGYTF. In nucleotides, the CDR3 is TGTGCCAGCAGTGAAATGAAGTGGGACAGAGTATACTATGGCTACACCTTC.

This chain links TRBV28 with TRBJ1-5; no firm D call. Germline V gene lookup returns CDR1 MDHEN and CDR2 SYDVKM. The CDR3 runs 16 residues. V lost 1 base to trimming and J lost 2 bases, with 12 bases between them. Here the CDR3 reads CASSLFVGTGNQPQHF. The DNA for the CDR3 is TGTGCCAGCAGTTTATTTGTCGGCACAGGCAATCAGCCCCAGCATTTT.

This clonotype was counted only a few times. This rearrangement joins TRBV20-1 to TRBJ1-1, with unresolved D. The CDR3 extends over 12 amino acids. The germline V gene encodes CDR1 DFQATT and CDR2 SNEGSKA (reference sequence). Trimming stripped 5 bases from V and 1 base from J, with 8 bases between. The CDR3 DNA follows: TGCAGTGCTGTCGTCCCGAACACTGAAGCTTTCTTT. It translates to CSAVVPNTEAFF.

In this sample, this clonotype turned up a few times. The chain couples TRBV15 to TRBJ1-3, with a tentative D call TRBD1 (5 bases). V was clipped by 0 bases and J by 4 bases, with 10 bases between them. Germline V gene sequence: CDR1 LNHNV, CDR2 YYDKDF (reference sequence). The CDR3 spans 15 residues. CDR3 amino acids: CATSRERQWGNTIYF. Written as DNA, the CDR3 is TGTGCCACCAGCAGAGAGCGACAGTGGGGAAACACCATATATTTT.

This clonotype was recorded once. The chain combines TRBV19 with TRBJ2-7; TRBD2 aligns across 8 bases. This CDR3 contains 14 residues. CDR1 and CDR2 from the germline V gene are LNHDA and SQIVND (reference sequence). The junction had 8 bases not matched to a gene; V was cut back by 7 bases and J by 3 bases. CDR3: CASNPGGAYYEQYF. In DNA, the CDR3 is TGTGCCAGTAATCCCGGGGGGGCATACTACGAGCAGTACTTC.

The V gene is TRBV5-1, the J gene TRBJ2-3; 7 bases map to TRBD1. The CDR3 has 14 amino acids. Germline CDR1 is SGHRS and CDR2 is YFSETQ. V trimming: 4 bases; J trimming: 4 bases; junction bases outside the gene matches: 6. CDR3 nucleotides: TGCGCCAGCAGCCTACGGACAGGCCCAGATACGCAGTATTTT. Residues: CASSLRTGPDTQYF.

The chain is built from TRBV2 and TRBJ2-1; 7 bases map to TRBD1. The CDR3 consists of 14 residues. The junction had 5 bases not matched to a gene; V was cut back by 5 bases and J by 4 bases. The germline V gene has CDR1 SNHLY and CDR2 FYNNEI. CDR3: CASSTGTAYNEQFF. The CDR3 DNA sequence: TGTGCCAGCAGTACCGGGACAGCTTACAATGAGCAGTTCTTC.

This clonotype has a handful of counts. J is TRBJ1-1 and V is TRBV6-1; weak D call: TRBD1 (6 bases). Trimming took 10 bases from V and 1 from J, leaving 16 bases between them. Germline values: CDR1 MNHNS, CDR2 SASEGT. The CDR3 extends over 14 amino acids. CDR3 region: CATSLTGQNTEAFF. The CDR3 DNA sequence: TGTGCCACTTCTTTGACAGGACAGAACACTGAAGCTTTCTTT.

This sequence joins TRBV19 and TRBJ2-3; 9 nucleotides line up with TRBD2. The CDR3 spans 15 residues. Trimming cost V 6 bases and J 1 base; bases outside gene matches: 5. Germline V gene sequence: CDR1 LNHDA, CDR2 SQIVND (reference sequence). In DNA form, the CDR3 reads TGTGCCAGTAGCCTAGCGGGGCAGGGCACAGATACGCAGTATTTT. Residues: CASSLAGQGTDTQYF.

The CDR3: CSASLLAGGPTEQFF. CDR3 bases: TGCAGTGCTAGCCTGCTAGCGGGAGGGCCCACTGAGCAGTTCTTC. The V gene is TRBV20-1, the J gene TRBJ2-1; 12 bases are shared with TRBD2. Unmatched junction bases numbered 9, after V lost 3 bases and J lost 9 bases. CDR1 and CDR2 from the germline V gene are DFQATT and SNEGSKA (reference sequence). This CDR3 contains 15 residues.

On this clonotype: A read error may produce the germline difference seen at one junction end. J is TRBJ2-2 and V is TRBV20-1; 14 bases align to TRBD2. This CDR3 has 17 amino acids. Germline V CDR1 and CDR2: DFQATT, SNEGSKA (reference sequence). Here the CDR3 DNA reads TGCAGTGCTCGAGACGTTAGGGGACTAGCGGGAGCCGGGGAGCTGTTTTTT. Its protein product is CSARDVRGLAGAGELFF.

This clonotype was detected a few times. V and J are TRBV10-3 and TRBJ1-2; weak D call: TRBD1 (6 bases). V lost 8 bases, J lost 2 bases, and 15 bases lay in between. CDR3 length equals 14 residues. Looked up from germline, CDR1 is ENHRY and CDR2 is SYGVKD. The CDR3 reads CAISQAGVNYGYTF. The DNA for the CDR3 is TGTGCCATCTCCCAGGCAGGGGTAAACTATGGCTACACCTTC.

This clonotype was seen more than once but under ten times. Here the CDR3 DNA reads TGTGCCAGCTCACCCGTGGGCGCTGGGGCCAACGTCCTGACTTTC. This sequence encodes CASSPVGAGANVLTF. The J gene is TRBJ2-6, the V gene TRBV18; D unclear. V was cut by 3 bases and J by 2 bases, with 8 bases left in between. CDR1 and CDR2 from the germline V gene are KGHSH and LQKENI. This CDR3 region has 15 residues.

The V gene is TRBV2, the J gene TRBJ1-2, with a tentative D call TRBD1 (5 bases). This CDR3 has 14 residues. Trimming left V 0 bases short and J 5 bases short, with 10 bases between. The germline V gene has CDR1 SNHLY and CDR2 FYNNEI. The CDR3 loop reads CASSEASGTYGYTF. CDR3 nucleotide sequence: TGTGCCAGCAGTGAAGCATCCGGGACGTATGGCTACACCTTC.

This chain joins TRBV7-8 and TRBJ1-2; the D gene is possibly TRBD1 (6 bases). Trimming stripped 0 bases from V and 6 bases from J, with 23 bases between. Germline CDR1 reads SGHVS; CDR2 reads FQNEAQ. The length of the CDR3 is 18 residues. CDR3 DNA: TGTGCCAGCAGCTTAGCGCGTTGGAAGGGGGGTCCGGGCGATGGCTACACCTTC. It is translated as CASSLARWKGGPGDGYTF.

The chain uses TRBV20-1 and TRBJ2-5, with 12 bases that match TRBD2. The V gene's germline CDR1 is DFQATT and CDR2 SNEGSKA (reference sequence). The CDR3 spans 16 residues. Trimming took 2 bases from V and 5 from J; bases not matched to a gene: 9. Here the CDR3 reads CSARRASGRAGETQYF. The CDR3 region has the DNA TGCAGTGCTAGACGGGCTAGCGGGAGGGCCGGGGAGACCCAGTACTTC.

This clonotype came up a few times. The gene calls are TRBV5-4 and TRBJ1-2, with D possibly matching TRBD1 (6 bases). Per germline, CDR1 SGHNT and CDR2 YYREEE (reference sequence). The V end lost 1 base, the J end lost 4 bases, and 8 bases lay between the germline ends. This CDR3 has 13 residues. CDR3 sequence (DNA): TGTGCCAGCAGCTTGACAGGGACCTATGGCTACACCTTC. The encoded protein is CASSLTGTYGYTF.

The CDR3 DNA reads TGCGCCAGCAGTCAATCTGCAGGGAGGAGTTCACCCCTCCACTTT. As protein: CASSQSAGRSSPLHF. The chain employs TRBV23-1 and TRBJ1-6; possibly TRBD1 for D (5 bases). TRBV23-1 is identified as an open reading frame with a role that is uncertain. Trimming took off 0 bases at V and 9 bases at J, with 12 bases between the two ends. The length of the CDR3 is 15 residues.

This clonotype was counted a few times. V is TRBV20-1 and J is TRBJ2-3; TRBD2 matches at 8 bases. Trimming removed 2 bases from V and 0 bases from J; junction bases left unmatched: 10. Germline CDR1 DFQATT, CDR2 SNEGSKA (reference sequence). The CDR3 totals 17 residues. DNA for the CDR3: TGCAGTGCTAGACCCTCAGCGGGAGTCCCTAGCACAGATACGCAGTATTTT. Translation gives CSARPSAGVPSTDTQYF.

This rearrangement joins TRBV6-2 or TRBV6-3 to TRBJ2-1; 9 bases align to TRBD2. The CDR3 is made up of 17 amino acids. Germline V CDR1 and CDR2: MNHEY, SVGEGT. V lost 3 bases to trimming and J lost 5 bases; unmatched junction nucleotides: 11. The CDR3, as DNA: TGTGCCAGCAGTTATCCCAGCGGGAGGAACTTAGACAATGAGCAGTTCTTC. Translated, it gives CASSYPSGRNLDNEQFF.

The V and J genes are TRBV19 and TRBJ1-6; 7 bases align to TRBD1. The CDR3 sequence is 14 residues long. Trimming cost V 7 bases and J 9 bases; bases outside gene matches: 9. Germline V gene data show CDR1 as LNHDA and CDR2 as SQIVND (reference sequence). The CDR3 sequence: CASTNDRVGSPLHF. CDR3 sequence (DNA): TGTGCCAGTACCAACGACAGGGTCGGTTCACCCCTCCACTTT.

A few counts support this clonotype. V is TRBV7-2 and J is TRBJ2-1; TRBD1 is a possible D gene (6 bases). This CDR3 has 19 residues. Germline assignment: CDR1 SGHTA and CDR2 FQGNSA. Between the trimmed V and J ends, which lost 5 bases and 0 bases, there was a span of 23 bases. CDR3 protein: CASSRPLSGHISSYNEQFF. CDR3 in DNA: TGTGCCAGCAGCCGACCCCTCTCGGGACACATTAGCTCCTACAATGAGCAGTTCTTC.

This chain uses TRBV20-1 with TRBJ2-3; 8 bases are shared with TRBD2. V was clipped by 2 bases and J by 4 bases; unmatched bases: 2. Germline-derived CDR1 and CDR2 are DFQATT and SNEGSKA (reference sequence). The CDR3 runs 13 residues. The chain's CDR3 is CSARLAGSDTQYF. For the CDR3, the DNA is TGCAGTGCTAGATTAGCGGGGTCAGATACGCAGTATTTT.

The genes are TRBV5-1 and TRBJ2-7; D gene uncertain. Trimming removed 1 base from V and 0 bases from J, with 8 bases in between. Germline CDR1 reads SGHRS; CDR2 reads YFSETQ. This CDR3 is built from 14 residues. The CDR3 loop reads CASSLNGPSYEQYF. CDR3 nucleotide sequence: TGCGCCAGCAGCTTGAACGGGCCCTCCTACGAGCAGTACTTC.

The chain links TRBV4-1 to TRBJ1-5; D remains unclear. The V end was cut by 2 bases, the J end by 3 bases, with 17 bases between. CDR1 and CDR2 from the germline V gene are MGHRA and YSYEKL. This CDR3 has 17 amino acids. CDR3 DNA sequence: TGCGCCAGCAGCCAATCTTTCGGTACATTCGACAATCAGCCCCAGCATTTT. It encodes CASSQSFGTFDNQPQHF.

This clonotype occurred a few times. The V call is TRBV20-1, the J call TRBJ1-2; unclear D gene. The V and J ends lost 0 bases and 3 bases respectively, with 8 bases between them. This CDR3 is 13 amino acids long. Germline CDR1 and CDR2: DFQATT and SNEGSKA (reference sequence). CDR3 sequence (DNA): TGCAGTGCTAGAGATCGCATGGACTATGGCTACACCTTC. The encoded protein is CSARDRMDYGYTF.